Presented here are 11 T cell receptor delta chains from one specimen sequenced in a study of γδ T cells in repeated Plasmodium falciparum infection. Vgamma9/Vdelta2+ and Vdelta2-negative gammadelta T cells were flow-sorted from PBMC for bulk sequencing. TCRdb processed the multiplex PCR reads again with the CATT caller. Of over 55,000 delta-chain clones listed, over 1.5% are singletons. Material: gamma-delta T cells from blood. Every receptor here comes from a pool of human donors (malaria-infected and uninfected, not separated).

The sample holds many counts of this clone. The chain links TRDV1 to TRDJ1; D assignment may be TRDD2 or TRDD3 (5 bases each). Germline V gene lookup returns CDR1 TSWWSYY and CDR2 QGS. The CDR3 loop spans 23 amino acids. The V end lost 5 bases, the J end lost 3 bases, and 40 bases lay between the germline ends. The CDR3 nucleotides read TGTGCTCTTGGGCCCCCCTTATTCTTCCAGAAGGTCTGGGTGGGGTTCTTCCCCGATAAACTCATCTTT. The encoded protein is CALGPPLFFQKVWVGFFPDKLIF.

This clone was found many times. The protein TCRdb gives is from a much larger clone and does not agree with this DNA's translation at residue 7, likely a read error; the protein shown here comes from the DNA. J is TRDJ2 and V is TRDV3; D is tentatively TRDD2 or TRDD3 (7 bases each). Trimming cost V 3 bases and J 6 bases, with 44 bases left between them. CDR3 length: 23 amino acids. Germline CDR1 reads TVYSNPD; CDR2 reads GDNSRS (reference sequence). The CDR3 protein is CAFRLIDLRGIGHSFLLAAQLFF. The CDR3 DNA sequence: TGTGCCTTCCGACTAATCGATTTGAGGGGGATTGGCCACTCCTTCCTCCTGGCAGCACAACTCTTCTTT.

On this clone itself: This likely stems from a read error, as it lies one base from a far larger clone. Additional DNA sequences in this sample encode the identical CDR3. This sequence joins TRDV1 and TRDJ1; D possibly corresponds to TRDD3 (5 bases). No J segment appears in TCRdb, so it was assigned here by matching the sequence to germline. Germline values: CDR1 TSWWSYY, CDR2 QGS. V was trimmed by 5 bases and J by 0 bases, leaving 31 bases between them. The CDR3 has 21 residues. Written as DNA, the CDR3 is TGTGCTCTTGGGACCTCCATTCAACTCACGGGGACCCTCAGGTACACCGATAAACTCATCTTT. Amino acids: CALGTSIQLTGTLRYTDKLIF.

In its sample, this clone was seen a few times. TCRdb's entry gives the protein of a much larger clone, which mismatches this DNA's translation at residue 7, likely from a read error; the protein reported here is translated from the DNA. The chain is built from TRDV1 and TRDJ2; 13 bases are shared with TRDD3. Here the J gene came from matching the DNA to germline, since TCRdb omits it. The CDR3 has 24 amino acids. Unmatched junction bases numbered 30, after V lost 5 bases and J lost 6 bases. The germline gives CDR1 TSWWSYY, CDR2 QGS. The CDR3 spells CALGKPRSYWGTGGYGNKAAQLFF. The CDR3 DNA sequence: TGTGCTCTTGGGAAGCCCCGTTCCTACTGGGGTACTGGGGGATACGGAAACAAGGCAGCACAACTCTTCTTT.

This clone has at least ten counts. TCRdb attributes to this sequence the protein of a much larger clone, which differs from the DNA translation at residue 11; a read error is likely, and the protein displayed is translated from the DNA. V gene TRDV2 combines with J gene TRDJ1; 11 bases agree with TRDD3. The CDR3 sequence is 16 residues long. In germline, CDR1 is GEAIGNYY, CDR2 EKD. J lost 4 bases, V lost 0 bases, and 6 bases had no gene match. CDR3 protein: CACDTVGGYAFDKLIF. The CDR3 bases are TGTGCCTGTGACACCGTTGGGGGATACGCATTCGATAAACTCATCTTT.

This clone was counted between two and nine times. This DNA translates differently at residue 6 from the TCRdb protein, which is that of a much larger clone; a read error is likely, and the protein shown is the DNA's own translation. The CDR3 nucleotides are TGTGCTCTTGGGGAACCTCGTGGGATCAATTTACTCCCCCCAATCGGTGGTGGGGGCACAAAACTCATCTTT. It encodes CALGEPRGINLLPPIGGGGTKLIF. The chain joins TRDV1 to TRDJ1; possible D gene TRDD3, 6 bases. In the absence of a J gene in TCRdb, the DNA was matched to germline to assign it here. The CDR3 extends over 24 amino acids. The germline gives CDR1 TSWWSYY, CDR2 QGS. V dropped 1 base and J dropped 8 bases, with 44 bases sitting between them.

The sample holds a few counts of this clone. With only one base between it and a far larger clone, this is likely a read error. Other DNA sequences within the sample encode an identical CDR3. The CDR3 DNA follows: TGTGCTCTTGGGGAACCTACTTCCTTCCAACTGGGAGATTTCGATAAACTCATCTTT. It is translated as CALGEPTSFQLGDFDKLIF. V usage is TRDV1 and J usage is TRDJ1; either TRDD2 or TRDD3 may supply D (6 bases each). V lost 1 base to trimming and J lost 4 bases, with 25 bases between them. Per the germline V gene, CDR1 is TSWWSYY and CDR2 is QGS. The CDR3 has 19 amino acids.

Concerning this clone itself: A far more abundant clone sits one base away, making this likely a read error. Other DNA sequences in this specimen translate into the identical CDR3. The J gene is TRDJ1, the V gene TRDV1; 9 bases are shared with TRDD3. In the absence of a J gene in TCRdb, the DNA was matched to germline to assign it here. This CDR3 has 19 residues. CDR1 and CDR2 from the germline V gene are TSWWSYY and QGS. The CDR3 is CALVPTPSEGIREIRELIF. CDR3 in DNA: TGCGCTCTTGTCCCGACCCCCTCAGAGGGGATACGCGAGATCCGGGAACTCATCTTT.

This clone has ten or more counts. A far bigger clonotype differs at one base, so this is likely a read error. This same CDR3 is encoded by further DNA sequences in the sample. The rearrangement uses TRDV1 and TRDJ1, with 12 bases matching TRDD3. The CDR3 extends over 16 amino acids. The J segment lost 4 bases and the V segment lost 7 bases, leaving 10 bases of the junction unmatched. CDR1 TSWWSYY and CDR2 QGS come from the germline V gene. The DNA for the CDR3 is TGTGCTCTTGAGAGGCTGCTGGGGGATACGGGCGATAAACTCATCTTT. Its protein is CALERLLGDTGDKLIF.

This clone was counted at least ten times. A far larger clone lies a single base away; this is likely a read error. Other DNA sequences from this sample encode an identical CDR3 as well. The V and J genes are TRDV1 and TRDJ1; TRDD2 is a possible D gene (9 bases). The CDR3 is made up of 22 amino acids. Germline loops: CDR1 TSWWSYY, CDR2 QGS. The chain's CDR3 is CALGEPSYGLLGGICYTDKLIF. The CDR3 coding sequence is TGTGCCCTTGGGGAACCTTCCTACGGTCTACTGGGGGGTATTTGCTACACCGATAAACTCATCTTT.

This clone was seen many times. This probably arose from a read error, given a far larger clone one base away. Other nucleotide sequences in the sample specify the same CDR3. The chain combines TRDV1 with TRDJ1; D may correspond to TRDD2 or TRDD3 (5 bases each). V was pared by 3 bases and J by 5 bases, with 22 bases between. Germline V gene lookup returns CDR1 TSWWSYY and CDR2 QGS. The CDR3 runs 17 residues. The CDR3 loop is CALGELGPKGLGDKLIF. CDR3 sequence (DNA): TGTGCTCTTGGGGAGCTGGGTCCTAAGGGCTTAGGTGATAAACTCATCTTT.